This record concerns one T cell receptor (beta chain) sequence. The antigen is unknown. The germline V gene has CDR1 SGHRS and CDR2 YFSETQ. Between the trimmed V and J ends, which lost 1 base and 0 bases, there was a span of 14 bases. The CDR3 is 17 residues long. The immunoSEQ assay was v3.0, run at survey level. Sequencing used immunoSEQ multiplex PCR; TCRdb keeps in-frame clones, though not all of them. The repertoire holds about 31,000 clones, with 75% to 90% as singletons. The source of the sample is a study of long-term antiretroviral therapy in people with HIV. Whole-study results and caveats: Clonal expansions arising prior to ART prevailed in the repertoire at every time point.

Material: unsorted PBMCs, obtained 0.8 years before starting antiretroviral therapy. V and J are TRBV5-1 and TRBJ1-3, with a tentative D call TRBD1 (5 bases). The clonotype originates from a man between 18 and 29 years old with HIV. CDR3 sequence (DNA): TGCGCCAGCAGCTTGACCCAGACAGCCGGCTCTGGAAACACCATATATTTT. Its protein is CASSLTQTAGSGNTIYF.